The rows below give T cell receptor beta chains drawn from one sample of a study of blood T cell repertoires in COVID-19. Sequencing was performed with immunoSEQ multiplex PCR; in TCRdb, only in-frame clones are kept and a portion is missing. The repertoire consists of roughly 200,000 clones, with approximately 80% occurring once and the leading ten covering 6.9%. Material for sequencing was peripheral blood. The source of these receptors is a man aged 60 to 69 with acute or convalescent COVID-19. Each CDR3 is given with its conserved first and last residue.

CDR3 length,J gene,V gene,CDR3 protein
15,TRBJ2-1,TRBV15,CATSRAGTSGREQFF
15,TRBJ2-7,TRBV5-4,CASMRSATANYEQYF
13,TRBJ2-7,TRBV24-1,CATSGLQGAEQYF
13,TRBJ2-1,TRBV24-1,CATSDFDRGEQFF
14,TRBJ1-2,TRBV20-1,CSASRYRATEGYTF
13,TRBJ1-2,TRBV27,CASSSGAGSGYTF
14,TRBJ1-1,TRBV5-1,CASSPLGVNTEAFF
14,TRBJ2-1,TRBV19,CASSIPPPTNEQFF
15,TRBJ2-1,TRBV1,CTILWTSGRDNEQFF
17,TRBJ1-5,TRBV28,CASSSPPGGGSNQPQHF
16,TRBJ1-5,TRBV30,CAWSARGFYSNQPQHF
15,TRBJ2-3,TRBV4-3,CASSQEENSTDTQYF
14,TRBJ1-1,TRBV5-1,CASSLVGADTEAFF
15,TRBJ2-1,TRBV4-3,CASSQGLDSYNEQFF
14,TRBJ2-1,TRBV2,CASRGDSMGNEQFF
17,TRBJ2-4,TRBV23-1,CASSRPRGRVTKNIQYF
18,TRBJ2-1,TRBV3-1/TRBV3-2,CASSQDSSGRRAYNEQFF
12,TRBJ1-2,TRBV2,CASSPTGDGYTF
13,TRBJ1-1,TRBV7-3,CASSSIEGAEAFF
13,TRBJ1-1,TRBV5-1,CASSLVGGQTQVF
14,TRBJ2-1,TRBV7-2,CASSPTGGYNEQFF
14,TRBJ1-5,TRBV2,CASTYQGSNQPQHF
15,TRBJ1-5,TRBV28,CASSLAGGGNQPQHF
15,TRBJ2-1,TRBV6-6,CASSLADPLYNEQFF
15,TRBJ2-7,TRBV4-3,CASSQLSGGPYEQYF
19,TRBJ2-5,TRBV7-6,CASSLTPTSGGAGEETQYF
13,TRBJ2-2,TRBV3-1/TRBV3-2,CASSYTNTGELFF
12,TRBJ2-1,TRBV9,CASSGTGGEQFF
14,TRBJ1-6,TRBV10-3,CAASLGTGNSPLHF
13,TRBJ2-1,TRBV5-1,CASSVASYNEQFF
13,TRBJ1-2,TRBV29-1,CSVEPGVLYGYTF
15,TRBJ2-7,TRBV2,CASSADGGQAYEQYF
18,TRBJ2-2,TRBV24-1,CATRDAPGQGAGTGELFF
13,TRBJ2-3,TRBV5-1,CASSQTSSDTQYF
12,TRBJ1-1,TRBV5-4,CASSLDGTKAFF
14,TRBJ2-1,TRBV9,CASSAWDSNNEQFF
17,TRBJ2-7,TRBV10-3,CAISEGLAGGSAYEQYF
14,TRBJ1-5,TRBV6-2/TRBV6-3,CASSYLVANQPQHF
16,TRBJ2-1,TRBV11-2,CASSLAPQNSYNEQFF
14,TRBJ2-5,TRBV2,CASSSPGYGETQYF
11,TRBJ1-2,TRBV19,CASSSPGHYTF
18,TRBJ1-3,TRBV7-7,CASSLNRDSVSSGNTIYF
13,TRBJ1-1,TRBV24-1,CATRGQGNTEAFF
15,TRBJ2-1,TRBV2,CASSEAGLGGNEQFF
12,TRBJ1-6,TRBV23-1,CATTWRNSPLHF
16,TRBJ2-7,TRBV30,CAWSGRRHGSPYEQYF